The present T cell receptor beta chain was sequenced within a study of tumor-infiltrating lymphocytes in localized non-small cell lung cancer. Study findings and constraints: Each assay used a separate piece of the same tissue. TCRbeta sequencing showed higher T cell infiltration in tumors than uninvolved lung. TCR sequencing covered a subset of patients with enough tissue.

Only in-frame clones appear in the TCRdb table, and some are missing; sequencing was by immunoSEQ multiplex PCR. The data contain thousands of clones, about 80% of them singletons. As concerns this clone: Its antigen remains unidentified.

Germline assignment: CDR1 SGHTA and CDR2 FQGNSA. V lost 5 bases and J 0 bases, leaving 6 bases between the germline ends. The CDR3 totals 13 residues. The clonotype originates from a human donor with non-small cell lung cancer. This chain joins TRBV7-2 and TRBJ2-3; D possibly corresponds to TRBD1 (5 bases). Specimen: uninvolved lung tissue not adjacent to the tumor. As DNA, the CDR3 is TGTGCCAGCAGCCGACAGAGCACAGATACGCAGTATTTT. Its protein product is CASSRQSTDTQYF.